These 3 T cell receptor beta chains share one sample of origin, sequenced in a study of blood T cell repertoires in COVID-19. Libraries were prepared by immunoSEQ multiplex PCR; TCRdb keeps only in-frame clonotypes and omits some of them. The table shows more than 45,000 clones, with roughly 87% occurring only once. What was sequenced was peripheral blood. The receptors here all came from a human donor with active COVID-19. The donor label of this sample is uncertain.

The chain employs TRBV4-3 and TRBJ1-2, with D perhaps TRBD1 (5 bases). CDR1 and CDR2 (germline): LGHNA, YSLEER. The CDR3 runs to 16 residues. V dropped 0 bases and J dropped 6 bases, with 17 bases sitting between them. CDR3 sequence reads: CASSQDLDTPLDGYTF. CDR3 bases: TGCGCCAGCAGCCAAGACTTGGACACCCCCCTAGATGGCTACACCTTC.

The chain uses TRBV4-3 and TRBJ2-5, with TRBD2 matching 10 bases. CDR3 size: 14 residues. Germline assignment: CDR1 LGHNA and CDR2 YSLEER. V dropped 5 bases and J dropped 12; count of bases not matched to a gene: 12. The CDR3 is CASSSSRTSGPKYF. CDR3 sequence (DNA): TGCGCCAGCAGCTCTAGTCGGACTAGCGGACCCAAGTACTTC.

This clone was detected a few times. V is TRBV19 and J is TRBJ1-5, with 7 bases lining up with TRBD1. V trimming: 6 bases; J trimming: 4 bases; junction bases outside the gene matches: 6. Germline assignment: CDR1 LNHDA and CDR2 SQIVND (reference sequence). The length of the CDR3 is 14 residues. The CDR3 DNA sequence: TGTGCCAGTAGAGGGACAGTCTTTAATCAGCCCCAGCATTTT. This encodes CASRGTVFNQPQHF.